These 29 T cell receptor beta chains were sequenced from one sample in a study of blood T cell repertoires in COVID-19. Using immunoSEQ multiplex PCR, the repertoire was profiled, and TCRdb retains in-frame clones only, with some absent. This table has a few hundred thousand clones, more than 70% appearing once. Sequencing was done on a sample of peripheral blood. Receptors originate from a woman aged 25 to 39 with COVID-19, enrolled during active disease.

The chain uses TRBV6-5 and TRBJ2-5; 10 bases are a match to TRBD2. With V trimmed by 4 bases and J by 5 bases, 7 bases remained unmatched. Germline V gene data show CDR1 as MNHEY and CDR2 as SVGAGI. CDR3 size: 15 residues. The CDR3 DNA reads as TGTGCCAGCAGTTCGGCGAGCGGGGGGGCGGAGACCCAGTACTTC. Translated, it gives CASSSASGGAETQYF.

V usage is TRBV7-8 and J usage is TRBJ2-3, with 9 nucleotides matching TRBD2. This CDR3 has 19 residues. Germline lookup yields CDR1 SGHVS and CDR2 FQNEAQ. The V gene end was trimmed by 2 bases and the J gene end by 5 bases; junction bases not matched to a gene: 17. Here the CDR3 reads CASSLIPGGSGGQGDTQYF. Written as DNA, the CDR3 is TGTGCCAGCAGCTTAATCCCCGGGGGTAGCGGGGGCCAGGGAGATACGCAGTATTTT.

This chain joins TRBV9 and TRBJ1-6; 11 bases match TRBD1. J lost 10 bases, V lost 3 bases, and 3 bases had no gene match. Germline-derived CDR1 and CDR2 are SGDLS and YYNGEE. The CDR3 is 14 amino acids. The CDR3 region is CASSAGQGDSPLHF. For the CDR3, the DNA is TGTGCCAGCAGCGCGGGACAGGGGGACTCACCCCTCCACTTT.

This clone appeared a few times. The chain recombines TRBV10-1 with TRBJ2-7, with D possibly being TRBD2 (7 bases). CDR3 length equals 15 residues. The V gene's germline CDR1 is WNHNN and CDR2 SYGVQD (reference sequence). The germline V and J ends were trimmed by 5 bases and 2 bases, with 16 bases remaining between them. Written as DNA, the CDR3 is TGCGCCAGCAGTTACTCGGCGGGGGCCACCTACGAGCAGTACTTC. Its translation is CASSYSAGATYEQYF.

This chain joins TRBV28 and TRBJ2-5, with 7 bases identical to TRBD1. This CDR3 is 16 amino acids long. Germline V lookup: CDR1 MDHEN, CDR2 SYDVKM. J was trimmed by 3 bases and V by 3 bases; bases with no gene match: 10. CDR3 loop: CASSFRPGDSKETQYF. Written as DNA, the CDR3 is TGTGCCAGCAGTTTTCGACCCGGGGACAGTAAAGAGACCCAGTACTTC. Supplemented by reference TRBV28 and TRBJ2-5, the full variable domain reads DVKVTQSSRYLVKRTGEKVFLECVQDMDHENMFWYRQDPGLGLRLIYFSYDVKMKEKGDIPEGYSVSREKKERFSLILESASTNQTSMYLCASSFRPGDSKETQYFGPGTRLLVL.

The chain couples TRBV4-1 to TRBJ1-2; no clear D gene. The V end lost 1 base, the J end lost 4 bases, and 13 bases lay between the germline ends. The CDR3 is 15 amino acids. Per the germline V gene, CDR1 is MGHRA and CDR2 is YSYEKL. The CDR3 loop reads CASSQADNTGYGYTF. CDR3 coding DNA: TGCGCCAGCAGCCAAGCCGACAATACCGGCTATGGCTACACCTTC.

In nucleotides, the CDR3 is TGTGCCAGCAGTTACTCTGGAGGGCGGAATGAAAAACTGTTTTTT. Translating it yields CASSYSGGRNEKLFF. This chain joins TRBV6-5 and TRBJ1-4; no reliable D call. Trimming stripped 0 bases from V and 5 bases from J, with 10 bases between. This CDR3 has 15 residues. Germline V gene data show CDR1 as MNHEY and CDR2 as SVGAGI.

The CDR3 DNA follows: TGCAGCGTTAAGCCGGGGGATACGCAGTATTTT. It is translated as CSVKPGDTQYF. The chain links TRBV29-1 to TRBJ2-3; possibly TRBD2 for D (5 bases). Trimming pared 5 bases from V and 6 bases from J, leaving 9 bases between. In germline, CDR1 is SQVTM, CDR2 ANQGSEA. The CDR3 covers 11 residues.

The chain recombines TRBV24-1 with TRBJ2-4; TRBD1 might be the D (6 bases). CDR1 and CDR2 (germline): KGHDR, SFDVKD. CDR3 length: 13 amino acids. V was trimmed by 5 bases and J by 4 bases, leaving 8 bases between them. DNA for the CDR3: TGTGCCACCAGTGGGACAGATAAAAACATTCAGTACTTC. Translated, it gives CATSGTDKNIQYF.

This chain connects TRBV18 to TRBJ1-2; 9 bases fit TRBD1. Germline V gene sequence: CDR1 KGHSH, CDR2 LQKENI. V gave up 5 bases and J gave up 6 bases; unmatched junction bases: 13. The CDR3 totals 16 residues. The CDR3 DNA reads TGTGCCAGCTCAGCAGAGCCCGGGACAGGGTTGAATGGCTACACCTTC. Translation: CASSAEPGTGLNGYTF. Combining the CDR3 with reference TRBV18 and TRBJ1-2 gives the whole variable domain NAGVMQNPRHLVRRRGQEARLRCSPMKGHSHVYWYRQLPEEGLKFMVYLQKENIIDESGMPKERFSAEFPKEGPSILRIQQVVRGDSAAYFCASSAEPGTGLNGYTFGSGTRLTVV.

The chain carries TRBV2 and TRBJ2-3; 7 bases align to TRBD2. V gave up 7 bases and J gave up 1 base; unmatched junction bases: 5. This CDR3 comprises 14 residues. CDR1 is SNHLY and CDR2 is FYNNEI in the germline V gene. The CDR3: CASNSAGGTDTQYF. The CDR3 DNA sequence: TGTGCCAGCAACTCTGCGGGGGGCACAGATACGCAGTATTTT.

The chain employs TRBV6-5 and TRBJ2-1; D perhaps matches TRBD1 (6 bases). V was trimmed by 7 bases and J by 6 bases, leaving 16 bases between them. The V gene's germline CDR1 is MNHEY and CDR2 SVGAGI. CDR3 length: 14 amino acids. This chain's CDR3 is CASTKGVGGNEQFF. The DNA of the CDR3 is TGTGCCAGCACTAAGGGGGTCGGAGGCAATGAGCAGTTCTTC.

This sequence joins TRBV4-1 and TRBJ2-4; 7 bases agree with TRBD1. Germline-derived CDR1 and CDR2 are MGHRA and YSYEKL. J was trimmed by 6 bases and V by 0 bases; bases with no gene match: 11. The CDR3 extends over 17 amino acids. This CDR3 reads CASSQDKRGLQGNIQYF. For the CDR3, the DNA is TGCGCCAGCAGCCAAGATAAGAGGGGGCTTCAGGGAAACATTCAGTACTTC.

This chain links TRBV10-3 with TRBJ1-1, with D perhaps TRBD1 (6 bases). The CDR3 runs 15 residues. The V end lost 6 bases, the J end lost 0 bases, and 14 bases lay between the germline ends. Germline CDR1 is ENHRY and CDR2 is SYGVKD. The DNA for the CDR3 is TGTGCCATCAGGGATTCGACAGGATTGAACACTGAAGCTTTCTTT. Its protein product is CAIRDSTGLNTEAFF.

The rearrangement joins TRBV5-1 to TRBJ2-1, with 11 bases lining up with TRBD2. The CDR3 is 16 residues long. V was pared by 4 bases and J by 5 bases, with 8 bases of the junction left unmatched. The germline V gene has CDR1 SGHRS and CDR2 YFSETQ. The CDR3 sequence: CASSPAPGLADNEQFF. Here the CDR3 DNA reads TGCGCCAGCAGCCCGGCGCCGGGACTAGCGGACAATGAGCAGTTCTTC.

The V and J genes are TRBV27 and TRBJ1-5, with a weak D call TRBD1 (5 bases). V gave up 5 bases and J gave up 4 bases, with 24 bases separating them. This CDR3 is 18 amino acids long. The germline gives CDR1 MNHEY, CDR2 SMNVEV (reference sequence). Here the CDR3 reads CASSPRPGGMGGNQPQHF. CDR3 DNA sequence: TGTGCCAGCAGTCCCCGCCCCGGGGGGATGGGTGGAAATCAGCCCCAGCATTTT.

This sequence joins TRBV4-2 and TRBJ2-7; unclear D gene. The CDR3 is 16 amino acids. V lost 1 base to trimming and J lost 7 bases, with 20 bases between them. Germline CDR1 and CDR2: LGHNA and YNFKEQ. The CDR3 DNA is TGTGCCAGCAGCCAAGTCCCCCAGACGGAGTTTGGGGAGCAGTACTTC. The encoded protein is CASSQVPQTEFGEQYF.

V is TRBV5-6 and J is TRBJ1-2, with 8 bases identical to TRBD1. This CDR3 is 15 amino acids long. Germline assignment: CDR1 SGHDT and CDR2 YYEEEE. After removal of 5 bases from V and 3 bases from J, the junction contained 9 bases not matched to a gene. The CDR3 reads CASRTNRGSDYGYTF. CDR3 coding DNA: TGTGCCAGCAGGACAAACAGGGGGTCGGACTATGGCTACACCTTC.

CDR3 region: CASSLFGGRGYEQYF. The CDR3 bases are TGTGCCAGCAGTTTATTTGGGGGCAGGGGCTACGAGCAGTACTTC. The chain has TRBV27 and TRBJ2-7; maybe TRBD1 (6 bases). Between the trimmed V and J ends, which lost 1 base and 3 bases, there was a span of 13 bases. From germline, CDR1 is MNHEY and CDR2 SMNVEV (reference sequence). The CDR3 is 15 amino acids.

This clone appeared a few times. The V call is TRBV29-1, the J call TRBJ1-1, with D unresolved. Germline V gives CDR1 SQVTM, CDR2 ANQGSEA. Trimming took off 4 bases at V and 5 bases at J, with 8 bases between the two ends. The CDR3 sequence is 11 residues long. The CDR3 DNA reads TGCAGCGTTGTGTTTTTAACTGAAGCTTTCTTT. Residues: CSVVFLTEAFF. The whole variable domain, filled in from reference TRBV29-1 and TRBJ1-1, reads SAVISQKPSRDICQRGTSLTIQCQVDSQVTMMFWYRQQPGQSLTLIATANQGSEATYESGFVIDKFPISRPNLTFSTLTVSNMSPEDSSIYLCSVVFLTEAFFGQGTRLTVV.

This clone was found once. The CDR3 coding sequence is TGTGCCAGCTCACCAGGACAGGGGGCACCCTATGGCTACACCTTC. Its protein product is CASSPGQGAPYGYTF. The chain employs TRBV18 and TRBJ1-2; TRBD1 matches at 11 bases. Trimming cost V 2 bases and J 4 bases; bases outside gene matches: 3. This CDR3 spans 15 amino acids. CDR1 and CDR2 (germline): KGHSH, LQKENI.

The chain links TRBV6-9 to TRBJ2-7; the match to TRBD1 covers 7 bases. CDR1 and CDR2 from the germline V gene are MNHGY and SVAAGI. J was trimmed by 5 bases and V by 7 bases; bases with no gene match: 8. The CDR3 is 13 amino acids. The CDR3 sequence is CASKGAGANEQYF. In DNA form, the CDR3 reads TGTGCCAGCAAGGGGGCTGGGGCCAACGAGCAGTACTTC.

This chain joins TRBV4-2 and TRBJ2-3; 9 bases map to TRBD1. CDR1 and CDR2 (germline): LGHNA, YNFKEQ. The CDR3 runs 15 residues. With V trimmed by 4 bases and J by 2 bases, 4 bases remained unmatched. CDR3 sequence: CASSPRDRDTDTQYF. CDR3 bases: TGTGCCAGCAGCCCACGGGACAGGGACACAGATACGCAGTATTTT.

This clone was seen only once. The genes are TRBV6-5 and TRBJ1-2, with 7 positions matching TRBD1. The CDR3 sequence is 13 residues long. CDR1 and CDR2 (germline): MNHEY, SVGAGI. V was pared by 5 bases and J by 6 bases, with 6 bases of the junction left unmatched. CDR3 sequence (DNA): TGTGCCAGCAGTCTTTCAGGGGGAAATGGCTACACCTTC. Its protein product is CASSLSGGNGYTF.

The CDR3 reads CASSAREQAPEAFF. The CDR3 nucleotides read TGTGCCAGCAGCGCCCGAGAGCAGGCACCTGAAGCTTTCTTT. The rearrangement uses TRBV7-6 and TRBJ1-1; no reliable D call. The germline V and J ends were trimmed by 5 bases and 6 bases, with 16 bases remaining between them. This CDR3 is built from 14 residues. CDR1 SGHVS and CDR2 FNYEAQ come from the germline V gene. Looking up the rest from reference TRBV7-6 and TRBJ1-1 gives the full variable domain: GAGVSQSPRYKVTKRGQDVALRCDPISGHVSLYWYRQALGQGPEFLTYFNYEAQQDKSGLPNDRFSAERPEGSISTLTIQRTEQRDSAMYRCASSAREQAPEAFFGQGTRLTVV.

The table lists this clone with a count of one. V and J are TRBV4-2 and TRBJ2-7, with D possibly being TRBD2 (5 bases). Trimming pared 4 bases from V and 6 bases from J, leaving 22 bases between. The CDR3 totals 16 residues. Germline lookup yields CDR1 LGHNA and CDR2 YNFKEQ. The CDR3 sequence is CASSLTTDFPPPEQYF. The DNA of the CDR3 is TGTGCCAGCAGCCTGACTACGGACTTTCCCCCTCCCGAGCAGTACTTC.

A note on this clone: Other DNA sequences in the same sample also yield this CDR3. This chain uses TRBV9 with TRBJ2-3; possibly TRBD2 for D (5 bases). Trimming stripped 0 bases from V and 1 base from J, with 9 bases between. Germline V gene data show CDR1 as SGDLS and CDR2 as YYNGEE. This CDR3 is built from 15 residues. CDR3 sequence: CASSVGGSGTDTQYF. The CDR3 nucleotides read TGTGCCAGCAGCGTAGGTGGGAGTGGCACAGATACGCAGTATTTT. Full variable domain (rest looked up from reference TRBV9 and TRBJ2-3): DSGVTQTPKHLITATGQRVTLRCSPRSGDLSVYWYQQSLDQGLQFLIQYYNGEERAKGNILERFSAQQFPDLHSELNLSSLELGDSALYFCASSVGGSGTDTQYFGPGTRLTVL.

Comment on this clone: A much larger clone differs by one base, so this may be a read error. The gene calls are TRBV29-1 and TRBJ2-7, with 11 bases lining up with TRBD2. CDR3 length equals 13 residues. The V gene's germline CDR1 is SQVTM and CDR2 ANQGSEA. The trim removed 4 bases at V and 2 bases at J, leaving 1 base unmatched. CDR3 in amino acids: CSVGLAGPYEQYF. CDR3 DNA sequence: TGCAGCGTTGGACTAGCGGGGCCCTACGAGCAGTACTTC.

This clone occurred a few times. This chain links TRBV12-5 with TRBJ2-4, with 11 bases matching TRBD2. The germline V gene has CDR1 LGHNT and CDR2 FRNRAP. The CDR3 runs 17 residues. J gave up 0 bases and V 8 bases, and 9 bases lay outside the gene matches. In DNA form, the CDR3 reads TGTGCTAGTTTACCTAGCGGGAGGCCAGAAGCCAAAAACATTCAGTACTTC. It codes for CASLPSGRPEAKNIQYF.